This TCR beta chain was sequenced in a study of blood T cell repertoires in COVID-19. Whole-study context: Acute and convalescent COVID-19 specimens originated in the United States, Italy and Spain.

In the original workflow: From reference gene primer amplification, estimates of nucleated cell counts were derived. Sequencing was performed with immunoSEQ multiplex PCR; in TCRdb, only in-frame clones are kept and a portion is missing. Clonal size and the V and J genes are those of that table, whereas D and trimming came from the DNA. This sample has about 200,000 clones; around 91% occur once, and the top ten carry 0.6% to 0.8%. This CDR3 spans 15 amino acids. Germline values: CDR1 MNHEY, CDR2 SVGAGI. V was shortened by 6 bases and J by 4 bases, with 13 bases between the two germline ends. The sequenced sample consisted of peripheral blood. The receptor's source is a man aged 50 or older with acute or convalescent COVID-19. V is TRBV6-5 and J is TRBJ1-6, with no clear D. DNA for the CDR3: TGTGCCAGCAGGGTGGGGAGTTATTATAATTCACCCCTCCACTTT. This gives the protein CASRVGSYYNSPLHF.